This T cell receptor (beta chain) was profiled in a study of blood T cells in healthy people across ages. Findings and limits, study-wide: Per million T cells, the diversity of TCR beta decreased roughly linearly as age advanced. Higher diversity, along with more naive CD4+ cells, distinguished long-lived donors from aged donors.

Individuals who donated were healthy Caucasians from Russia aged roughly 6 to 100. V lost 1 base and J lost 14; bases outside the gene matches: 5. Germline-derived CDR1 and CDR2 are SGHDN and FVKESK. This CDR3 spans 12 amino acids. A second PCR of roughly 7 to 11 cycles used a sample-barcoded 5' primer and a J-beta primer mix. MiXCR was run by TCRdb on the 5' RACE reads, yielding one entry per CDR3 protein. The sample has approximately 800,000 distinct CDR3 sequences; approximately 25% are singletons. Only a few counts were recorded for this clonotype. Its antigen is undetermined. These data were likewise used in another study, on T cells of mothers and their children. Per that paper: Each donor was one of three healthy Caucasian mothers or one of their six children.

The receptor was derived from a boy between 10 and 17 years old in good health. Sequenced input: blood. The rearrangement links TRBV14 to TRBJ2-1, with 7 bases aligning to TRBD2. CDR3 coding DNA: TGTGCCAGCAGCCAAGGGTTGAGCGGGGAGTTCTTC. Translated: CASSQGLSGEFF.